Presented here are 23 T cell receptor beta chains from one specimen sequenced in a study of tumor-infiltrating lymphocytes in localized non-small cell lung cancer. Assay used: immunoSEQ multiplex PCR; TCRdb lists only in-frame clones, some missing. The profile shows 9,500 to 14,000 clones, 80% to 85% of them singletons. The source material was lung tumor tissue. The origin of the receptors is a human donor with non-small cell lung cancer.

The chain uses TRBV5-4 and TRBJ2-5; D gene ambiguous. The CDR3 covers 14 residues. Looked up from germline, CDR1 is SGHNT and CDR2 is YYREEE (reference sequence). With 2 bases removed from V and 4 bases from J, the gap between germline ends came to 12 bases. The CDR3 bases are TGTGCCAGCAGCTTACCTACTCCTGGAGAGACCCAGTACTTC. This gives the protein CASSLPTPGETQYF.

The V call is TRBV7-2, the J call TRBJ2-3; 7 positions match TRBD2. The CDR3 totals 15 residues. Germline values: CDR1 SGHTA, CDR2 FQGNSA. The V segment lost 5 bases and the J segment 5 bases; nucleotides outside the gene matches: 10. Here the CDR3 reads CASSLQPGGLDTQYF. The CDR3, as DNA: TGTGCCAGCAGCCTCCAGCCGGGGGGTTTAGATACGCAGTATTTT.

This clone was recorded once. The chain links TRBV5-6 to TRBJ1-5; D remains ambiguous. Germline CDR1 is SGHDT and CDR2 is YYEEEE. The CDR3 sequence is 14 residues long. The V end lost 0 bases, the J end lost 3 bases, and 7 bases lay between the germline ends. The CDR3 reads CASSLGLHNQPQHF. CDR3 DNA: TGTGCCAGCAGCTTGGGGTTACACAATCAGCCCCAGCATTTT.

This chain connects TRBV12-5 to TRBJ2-2; no firm D call. V gave up 4 bases and J gave up 1 base, with 4 bases separating them. The germline gives CDR1 LGHNT, CDR2 FRNRAP. This CDR3 region has 13 residues. The CDR3 DNA is TGTGCTAGTGGTTCTCTGAACACCGGGGAGCTGTTTTTT. Protein product: CASGSLNTGELFF.

The gene calls are TRBV13 and TRBJ1-3, with D tentatively TRBD1 (5 bases). Germline V CDR1 and CDR2: PRHDT, FYEKMQ (reference sequence). CDR3 size: 15 residues. Deletions cut 2 bases from V and 1 base from J, with 9 bases between. CDR3 bases: TGTGCCAGCAGCTTATGGGACGCGTCTGGAAACACCATATATTTT. Amino acids: CASSLWDASGNTIYF.

The genes are TRBV30 and TRBJ1-2; no clear D. Trimming pared 0 bases from V and 6 bases from J, leaving 8 bases between. Germline V gene lookup returns CDR1 GTSNPN and CDR2 SVGIG (reference sequence). The CDR3 has 12 residues. The CDR3 is CAWSVSNDGYTF. For the CDR3, the DNA is TGTGCCTGGAGTGTAAGCAACGATGGCTACACCTTC. Together with reference TRBV30 and TRBJ1-2, the CDR3 gives the full variable domain: SQTIHQWPATLVQPVGSPLSLECTVEGTSNPNLYWYRQAAGRGLQLLFYSVGIGQISSEVPQNLSASRPQDRQFILSSKKLLLSDSGFYLCAWSVSNDGYTFGSGTRLTVV.

The chain joins TRBV28 to TRBJ1-2, with D possibly being TRBD1 (5 bases). Trimming removed 5 bases from V and 6 bases from J, with 16 bases in between. The germline CDR1 and CDR2 sequences are MDHEN and SYDVKM. CDR3 length: 14 residues. The CDR3: CASSDGTDVDGYTF. CDR3 nucleotide sequence: TGTGCCAGCAGTGACGGGACGGACGTAGATGGCTACACCTTC.

The chain is built from TRBV7-2 and TRBJ2-2; TRBD2 might be the D (5 bases). The CDR3 is 14 amino acids. Germline V gene sequence: CDR1 SGHTA, CDR2 FQGNSA. Trimming shortened V by 4 bases and J by 8 bases, and 14 bases separated the two germline ends. This CDR3 reads CASSWAGNRGELFF. CDR3 sequence (DNA): TGTGCCAGCAGCTGGGCCGGGAATCGTGGGGAGCTGTTTTTT. Full variable domain (missing parts from reference TRBV7-2 and TRBJ2-2): GAGVSQSPSNKVTEKGKDVELRCDPISGHTALYWYRQSLGQGLEFLIYFQGNSAPDKSGLPSDRFSAERTGGSVSTLTIQRTQQEDSAVYLCASSWAGNRGELFFGEGSRLTVL.

V usage is TRBV27 and J usage is TRBJ2-3, with a possible D match to TRBD2 (6 bases). The CDR3 has 14 amino acids. Germline CDR1 MNHEY, CDR2 SMNVEV (reference sequence). The V end was cut by 2 bases, the J end by 6 bases, with 12 bases between. CDR3 sequence reads: CASSLGQRGDTQYF. CDR3 bases: TGTGCCAGCAGTTTAGGCCAACGGGGGGATACGCAGTATTTT.

The V gene is TRBV5-8, the J gene TRBJ2-7, with 7 nucleotides matching TRBD1. The CDR3 loop spans 15 amino acids. Trimming removed 4 bases from V and 2 bases from J; junction bases left unmatched: 9. Germline loops: CDR1 SGHTS, CDR2 YDEGEE. The DNA of the CDR3 is TGTGCCAGCAGCACCCGACAGGGCCCTACCTACGAGCAGTACTTC. It specifies CASSTRQGPTYEQYF.

The J gene is TRBJ2-7, the V gene TRBV28, with TRBD2 matching 12 bases. Germline V gene data show CDR1 as MDHEN and CDR2 as SYDVKM. The CDR3 is 15 amino acids. V was clipped by 6 bases and J by 4 bases; unmatched bases: 7. The CDR3 spells CASSDGLAGGYEQYF. The CDR3, as DNA: TGTGCCAGCAGCGACGGTCTAGCGGGAGGGTACGAGCAGTACTTC. Looking up the rest from reference TRBV28 and TRBJ2-7 gives the full variable domain: DVKVTQSSRYLVKRTGEKVFLECVQDMDHENMFWYRQDPGLGLRLIYFSYDVKMKEKGDIPEGYSVSREKKERFSLILESASTNQTSMYLCASSDGLAGGYEQYFGPGTRLTVT.

The V gene is TRBV18, the J gene TRBJ1-1; D possibly corresponds to TRBD1 (5 bases). Germline V CDR1 and CDR2: KGHSH, LQKENI. V gave up 3 bases and J gave up 4 bases, with 15 bases separating them. The CDR3 consists of 15 residues. CDR3 nucleotide sequence: TGTGCCAGCTCACCTCTTGCGGGGGTGAGCACTGAAGCTTTCTTT. Protein sequence: CASSPLAGVSTEAFF.

The chain joins TRBV7-9 to TRBJ1-4, with a weak D call TRBD1 (5 bases). Deletions cut 1 base from V and 7 bases from J, with 13 bases between. Germline CDR1 is SEHNR and CDR2 is FQNEAQ (reference sequence). CDR3 length equals 15 residues. CDR3 coding DNA: TGTGCCAGCAGCTTAGGTGCGACAGATGTTGAAAAACTGTTTTTT. This sequence encodes CASSLGATDVEKLFF.

The chain recombines TRBV27 with TRBJ1-5; tentatively, D is TRBD1 (5 bases). V lost 5 bases and J 0 bases, leaving 14 bases between the germline ends. CDR1 and CDR2 (germline): MNHEY, SMNVEV (reference sequence). The CDR3 runs to 16 residues. CDR3 coding DNA: TGTGCCAGCAGTCCCGGGACCCCGGCTAGCAATCAGCCCCAGCATTTT. Translating it yields CASSPGTPASNQPQHF.

The J gene is TRBJ2-3, the V gene TRBV7-9, with 8 bases matching TRBD1. This CDR3 has 15 amino acids. Germline CDR1 reads SEHNR; CDR2 reads FQNEAQ (reference sequence). J was trimmed by 2 bases and V by 7 bases; bases with no gene match: 8. The DNA for the CDR3 is TGTGCCAGCACCCCGCAGGGGGCGGACACAGATACGCAGTATTTT. Translation gives CASTPQGADTDTQYF. The full variable domain, its missing parts supplied by reference TRBV7-9 and TRBJ2-3, is DTGVSQNPRHKITKRGQNVTFRCDPISEHNRLYWYRQTLGQGPEFLTYFQNEAQLEKSRLLSDRFSAERPKGSFSTLEIQRTEQGDSAMYLCASTPQGADTDTQYFGPGTRLTVL.

CDR3 sequence: CASRTGVGEAFF. The CDR3 nucleotides are TGTGCCAGCAGGACAGGGGTGGGTGAAGCTTTCTTT. This rearrangement joins TRBV6-5 to TRBJ1-1; TRBD1 matches 8 bases. Germline values: CDR1 MNHEY, CDR2 SVGAGI. The CDR3 runs to 12 residues. The trim removed 6 bases at V and 7 bases at J, leaving 4 bases unmatched.

The rearrangement uses TRBV5-1 and TRBJ1-4, with D unclear. The CDR3 extends over 15 amino acids. Germline CDR1 reads SGHRS; CDR2 reads YFSETQ. V was cut by 1 base and J by 0 bases, with 7 bases left in between. CDR3 sequence: CASSLSATTNEKLFF. CDR3 DNA sequence: TGCGCCAGCAGCTTGTCCGCAACAACTAATGAAAAACTGTTTTTT. The whole variable domain, remainder taken from reference TRBV5-1 and TRBJ1-4, is KAGVTQTPRYLIKTRGQQVTLSCSPISGHRSVSWYQQTPGQGLQFLFEYFSETQRNKGNFPGRFSGRQFSNSRSEMNVSTLELGDSALYLCASSLSATTNEKLFFGSGTQLSVL.

This chain joins TRBV5-6 and TRBJ2-1; 7 nucleotides line up with TRBD2. V shed 6 bases and J 1 base; nucleotides not matched to a gene: 7. This CDR3 is 15 amino acids long. Per germline, CDR1 SGHDT and CDR2 YYEEEE. The CDR3 protein is CASKLPGGSYNEQFF. CDR3 nucleotide sequence: TGTGCCAGCAAGCTTCCGGGGGGTTCCTACAATGAGCAGTTCTTC.

The chain carries TRBV6-1 and TRBJ2-7, with D possibly matching TRBD1 (7 bases). V lost 3 bases and J lost 2, with 23 bases in between. CDR1 is MNHNS and CDR2 is SASEGT in the germline V gene. The CDR3 sequence is 18 residues long. CDR3: CASSDRTGTQGGTYEQYF. CDR3 nucleotide sequence: TGTGCCAGCAGTGACCGAACCGGGACTCAGGGGGGCACCTACGAGCAGTACTTC.

J is TRBJ2-5 and V is TRBV14; D gene ambiguous. V dropped 0 bases and J dropped 6 bases, with 5 bases sitting between them. Germline loops: CDR1 SGHDN, CDR2 FVKESK. This CDR3 has 12 residues. This CDR3 reads CASSQDRKTQYF. Here the CDR3 DNA reads TGTGCCAGCAGCCAAGATAGGAAGACCCAGTACTTC.

The count of this clone is one. This rearrangement joins TRBV6-5 to TRBJ1-2; 7 bases are shared with TRBD1. The length of the CDR3 is 14 residues. V shed 6 bases, J shed 7 bases, and the junction held 11 bases outside the gene matches. Germline assignment: CDR1 MNHEY and CDR2 SVGAGI. The CDR3 spells CASRKTGVRFGYTF. The CDR3 coding sequence is TGTGCCAGCAGAAAAACAGGGGTGCGTTTTGGCTACACCTTC.

This clone was observed once. J is TRBJ1-1 and V is TRBV7-9; D is unresolved. Germline CDR1 is SEHNR and CDR2 is FQNEAQ (reference sequence). Trimming removed 5 bases from V and 1 base from J, with 5 bases in between. The CDR3 is made up of 12 amino acids. CDR3 residues: CASSIKNTEAFF. CDR3 in DNA: TGTGCCAGCAGCATTAAGAACACTGAAGCTTTCTTT.

This clone occurred a few times. The V and J genes are TRBV5-1 and TRBJ1-1; TRBD1 matches 10 bases. Trimming took 0 bases from V and 0 from J; bases not matched to a gene: 5. This CDR3 region has 17 residues. Germline V gene sequence: CDR1 SGHRS, CDR2 YFSETQ. CDR3 DNA: TGCGCCAGCAGCTTGGGGGGGACAGGGGCCATGAACACTGAAGCTTTCTTT. This gives the protein CASSLGGTGAMNTEAFF.